What follows are 10 T cell receptor beta chains derived from one specimen sequenced in a study of tumor-infiltrating lymphocytes in primary liver carcinoma. A primer in the constant region served to generate TCR beta cDNA from approximately 500 ng of total RNA. Slightly modified ARM-PCR with three nested multiplex PCR rounds yielded TCR beta libraries. Both of the initial two PCR rounds ran for 10 cycles and employed TRBV1-TRBV30 forward primers alongside a C-beta reverse primer. Each CDR3 protein gets one entry after TCRdb re-called the multiplex PCR reads with MiXCR. Of 40,000 or so distinct CDR3 sequences listed, roughly 74% are singletons. Without any cell sorting, roughly 20-32 mg of bulk tissue yielded co-extracted RNA and DNA. Sequenced material: tumor-adjacent normal liver tissue. Receptors originate from a woman aged 25 to 39 with primary liver carcinoma and hepatitis B virus infection.

Regarding this clonotype: Since the CDR3 does not end with the conserved phenylalanine or tryptophan, this likely comes from a read error. The chain has TRBV30 and TRBJ2-3; D is uncertain. Germline CDR1 and CDR2: GTSNPN and SVGIG (reference sequence). V was cut by 4 bases and J by 4 bases, with 9 bases left in between. The CDR3 sequence is 12 residues long. The CDR3 nucleotides read TGTGCCTGGATTGTACAGTCAGATACGCAGTATTCT. Encoded protein: CAWIVQSDTQYS.

About this clonotype: Compared with germline, one end of the junction differs, possibly owing to a read error. J is TRBJ2-1 and V is TRBV6-1; 10 positions match TRBD2. This CDR3 comprises 15 residues. CDR1 is MNHNS, CDR2 SASEGT, per germline. Here the CDR3 DNA reads TGTGGCAGCAGTGAAGGGTTAGCGGGAGGCCATGAGCAGTCCTTC. Residues: CGSSEGLAGGHEQSF.

This clonotype was recorded a few times. CDR3 region: CASSRVGQGRFRSYEQYF. The CDR3 nucleotides read TGTGCCAGCAGTAGGGTCGGACAGGGGCGCTTTAGATCCTACGAGCAGTACTTC. The chain is built from TRBV21-1 and TRBJ2-7; the table assigns TRBD1, which was not confirmed against the DNA. TRBV21-1 is termed a pseudogene. This CDR3 has 18 amino acids.

The rearrangement uses TRBV4-1 and TRBJ2-2; D not resolved. Germline V lookup: CDR1 MGHRA, CDR2 YSYEKL. CDR3 length: 14 residues. V lost 6 bases, J lost 12 bases, and 20 bases lay in between. CDR3 in DNA: TGCGCCAGCAGTACGGTACCTAACACCGAGAAGCTGTTTTTT. This gives the protein CASSTVPNTEKLFF.

As to this clonotype: One end of the junction fails to match germline, which may point to a read error. The CDR3 sequence: CTSSSATASYEQYF. CDR3 DNA sequence: TGTACCAGCAGCTCAGCGACGGCCTCCTACGAGCAGTATTTC. J is TRBJ2-7 and V is TRBV11-1; unclear D gene. The CDR3 extends over 14 amino acids. CDR1 SGHAT and CDR2 FQDESV come from the germline V gene (reference sequence). Based on the CDR3 plus reference TRBV11-1 and TRBJ2-7, the full variable domain is EAEVAQSPRYKITEKSQAVAFWCDPISGHATLYWYRQILGQGPELLVQFQDESVVDDSQLPKDRFSAERLKGVDSTLKIQPAELGDSAMYLCTSSSATASYEQYFGPGTRLTVT.

Of note for this clonotype: Given the absence of the conserved phenylalanine or tryptophan at the CDR3 end, a read error is likely. No DNA is shown, since the ends of the CDR3 on it are uncertain; the CDR3 is the one TCRdb lists. The rearrangement joins TRBV11-2 to TRBJ2-1; no DNA check was done on the table's D call, TRBD1. The V gene's germline CDR1 is SGHAT and CDR2 FQNNGV. The CDR3 comprises 16 residues, both ends counted. The CDR3 loop is CASSLGMGALYNEQLL.

This clonotype was seen only a few times. One end of the junction does not line up with germline, which may come from a read error. The J gene is TRBJ2-7, the V gene TRBV4-3; D unclear. Germline V gives CDR1 LGHNA, CDR2 YSLEER. The CDR3 is made up of 14 amino acids. This CDR3 reads CASSHAALSNEQYF. The CDR3 nucleotides are TGCGCCAGCAGCCACGCTGCCCTCTCCAACGAGCAGTACTTC.

Points on this clonotype: In this CDR3 the conserved last residue, phenylalanine or tryptophan, is missing, so a read error is likely. The chain recombines TRBV4-1 with TRBJ2-4; 7 nucleotides match TRBD1. Trimming took 0 bases from V and 10 from J; bases not matched to a gene: 18. CDR1 is MGHRA, CDR2 YSYEKL, per germline. CDR3 length: 18 residues. The CDR3 protein is CASSQESGTVGLVNIQYL. In nucleotides, the CDR3 is TGCGCCAGCAGCCAAGAATCCGGGACAGTGGGGCTGGTAAATATTCAGTACCTC.

On this clonotype: At one boundary the junction diverges from the germline segment, which might be a read error. This chain links TRBV13 with TRBJ2-7, with 9 bases fitting TRBD2. This CDR3 has 13 amino acids. Germline CDR1 is PRHDT and CDR2 is FYEKMQ (reference sequence). Here the CDR3 reads CTSSGTSCGEQYF. The CDR3 nucleotides are TGTACCAGCAGCGGGACTAGCTGCGGCGAGCAGTACTTC.

The chain combines TRBV6-2 or TRBV6-3 with TRBJ2-7, with unresolved D. The CDR3 sequence is 13 residues long. Trimming removed 7 bases from V and 11 bases from J, with 21 bases in between. Germline CDR1 reads MNHEY; CDR2 reads SVGEGT. CDR3 nucleotides: TGTGCCAGCATTACCCGACAACGTGAAAGGGAGTACTTC. Its translation is CASITRQREREYF.